Below, 21 T cell receptor beta chains from the same sample are listed, as sequenced in a study of control samples from healthy donors and cancer patients. Some clones are missing from TCRdb's copy, which holds only in-frame ones; the method was immunoSEQ multiplex PCR. The sample shows approximately 170,000 clones, around 90% of them seen only once. Source material: blood. These receptor sequences come from a woman younger than 45 in good health.

This chain uses TRBV24-1 with TRBJ2-2; 9 nucleotides line up with TRBD2. CDR3 length equals 17 residues. Germline CDR1 is KGHDR and CDR2 is SFDVKD. With 3 bases clipped from V and 5 bases from J, the junction kept 9 bases outside the gene matches. CDR3 sequence reads: CATSDPSGGRRTGELFF. DNA for the CDR3: TGTGCCACCAGTGATCCAAGCGGGGGGCGCCGAACCGGGGAGCTGTTTTTT.

Written as DNA, the CDR3 is TGCAGTGCTCACTCCGGGCCTGAAGCTTTCTTT. Translating it yields CSAHSGPEAFF. V and J are TRBV20-1 and TRBJ1-1, with no clear D. The CDR3 is made up of 11 amino acids. Per the germline V gene, CDR1 is DFQATT and CDR2 is SNEGSKA (reference sequence). The V end lost 5 bases, the J end lost 6 bases, and 10 bases lay between the germline ends.

This chain joins TRBV7-8 and TRBJ1-5; 8 nucleotides agree with TRBD1. The CDR3 spans 15 residues. V dropped 5 bases and J dropped 6; count of bases not matched to a gene: 9. Germline assignment: CDR1 SGHVS and CDR2 FQNEAQ. CDR3 DNA: TGTGCCAGCAGCCCGTCCCTGACAGGGGTTCAGCCCCAGCATTTT. Its translation: CASSPSLTGVQPQHF.

This clone came up a few times. This chain links TRBV30 with TRBJ1-2; no reliable D call. V lost 2 bases and J 8 bases, leaving 9 bases between the germline ends. Germline values: CDR1 GTSNPN, CDR2 SVGIG (reference sequence). The CDR3 has 11 amino acids. CDR3 nucleotide sequence: TGTGCCTGGAGTAGACCGCGGGGCTACACCTTC. It is translated as CAWSRPRGYTF.

V is TRBV28 and J is TRBJ1-5; a possible D gene is TRBD1 (6 bases). Germline lookup yields CDR1 MDHEN and CDR2 SYDVKM. This CDR3 region has 13 residues. The DNA of the CDR3 is TGTGCTAGCGGGGGGCCTAGGAATCAGCCCCAGCATTTT. It translates to CASGGPRNQPQHF.

The chain has TRBV5-1 and TRBJ1-3, with D tentatively TRBD1 (6 bases). V lost 0 bases and J 0 bases, leaving 13 bases between the germline ends. This CDR3 contains 17 residues. Germline V CDR1 and CDR2: SGHRS, YFSETQ. The CDR3 DNA reads TGCGCCAGCAGCTTGGCTCCTGGGACACTCTCTGGAAACACCATATATTTT. It codes for CASSLAPGTLSGNTIYF.

J is TRBJ1-2 and V is TRBV6-5; D is possibly TRBD1 (6 bases). Germline V CDR1 and CDR2: MNHEY, SVGAGI. The length of the CDR3 is 15 residues. Trimming took off 6 bases at V and 1 base at J, with 15 bases between the two ends. CDR3 amino acids: CASRRRDTINYGYTF. CDR3 bases: TGTGCCAGCAGGCGCCGGGACACGATTAACTATGGCTACACCTTC.

This clone was found once. This CDR3 reads CASSLGSGTLSYNEQFF. In DNA, the CDR3 is TGTGCCAGCAGTTTAGGTAGCGGGACTTTATCCTACAATGAGCAGTTCTTC. V gene TRBV28 combines with J gene TRBJ2-1; 8 bases match TRBD2. V was clipped by 2 bases and J by 1 base; unmatched bases: 7. Germline CDR1 and CDR2: MDHEN and SYDVKM. The CDR3 extends over 17 amino acids. The full variable domain, rest sourced from reference TRBV28 and TRBJ2-1, is DVKVTQSSRYLVKRTGEKVFLECVQDMDHENMFWYRQDPGLGLRLIYFSYDVKMKEKGDIPEGYSVSREKKERFSLILESASTNQTSMYLCASSLGSGTLSYNEQFFGPGTRLTVL.

The chain combines TRBV9 with TRBJ1-6; 10 bases are shared with TRBD1. This CDR3 comprises 16 residues. CDR1 and CDR2 from the germline V gene are SGDLS and YYNGEE. The V gene end was trimmed by 4 bases and the J gene end by 7 bases; junction bases not matched to a gene: 8. CDR3 nucleotide sequence: TGTGCCAGCAGCCCCCCCCCGGGACAGGGGAATTCACCCCTCCACTTT. This codes for CASSPPPGQGNSPLHF. The whole variable domain, remainder taken from reference TRBV9 and TRBJ1-6, is DSGVTQTPKHLITATGQRVTLRCSPRSGDLSVYWYQQSLDQGLQFLIQYYNGEERAKGNILERFSAQQFPDLHSELNLSSLELGDSALYFCASSPPPGQGNSPLHFGNGTRLTVT.

This chain connects TRBV9 to TRBJ2-7; D is possibly TRBD1 or TRBD2 (7 bases each). This CDR3 is 14 amino acids long. Deletions cut 4 bases from V and 1 base from J, with 12 bases between. Looked up from germline, CDR1 is SGDLS and CDR2 is YYNGEE. Written as DNA, the CDR3 is TGTGCCAGCAGCCCCAGGGGGGGATCCTACGAGCAGTACTTC. Protein sequence: CASSPRGGSYEQYF.

J is TRBJ1-1 and V is TRBV4-3; no clear D gene. This CDR3 contains 12 residues. The germline V gene has CDR1 LGHNA and CDR2 YSLEER. Trimming took 0 bases from V and 8 from J, leaving 7 bases between them. CDR3 residues: CASSQDRREAFF. For the CDR3, the DNA is TGCGCCAGCAGCCAAGATCGGAGGGAAGCTTTCTTT.

V usage is TRBV27 and J usage is TRBJ2-1; possibly TRBD2 for D (6 bases). Trimming left V 6 bases short and J 5 bases short, with 20 bases between. CDR3 length: 16 residues. In germline, CDR1 is MNHEY, CDR2 SMNVEV (reference sequence). The CDR3 DNA reads TGTGCCAGCAGACTAGCCCCCGGGACGAATAACAATGAGCAGTTCTTC. This sequence encodes CASRLAPGTNNNEQFF.

V gene TRBV28 combines with J gene TRBJ1-2, with D tentatively TRBD1 (6 bases). Trimming removed 6 bases from V and 4 bases from J, with 18 bases in between. The CDR3 covers 15 residues. Germline lookup yields CDR1 MDHEN and CDR2 SYDVKM. This CDR3 is CASRETGNPGYGYTF. DNA for the CDR3: TGTGCCAGCAGAGAAACAGGGAACCCCGGCTATGGCTACACCTTC.

The chain couples TRBV18 to TRBJ2-1; 7 bases match TRBD2. The CDR3 runs to 15 residues. The V and J ends lost 3 bases and 7 bases, in that order; junction bases with no gene match: 9. Germline V gene data show CDR1 as KGHSH and CDR2 as LQKENI. The CDR3 bases are TGTGCCAGCTCACCCCTGGCGGGAGAGTGGAATGAGCAGTTCTTC. Its translation is CASSPLAGEWNEQFF.

Here the CDR3 reads CASSERDRAGANVLTF. In nucleotides, the CDR3 is TGTGCCAGCAGTGAAAGGGATAGGGCTGGGGCCAACGTCCTGACTTTC. V gene TRBV2 combines with J gene TRBJ2-6, with D hard to call. Germline V lookup: CDR1 SNHLY, CDR2 FYNNEI. The CDR3 has 16 amino acids. V was pared by 2 bases and J by 2 bases, with 10 bases between.

CDR3 bases: TGTGCCAGCAGTTACGGAATACAGGATAACGAGCAGTACTTC. Translating it yields CASSYGIQDNEQYF. V usage is TRBV6-5 and J usage is TRBJ2-7; D perhaps matches TRBD1 (5 bases). The V end was cut by 2 bases, the J end by 5 bases, with 13 bases between. This CDR3 has 14 residues. Germline CDR1 MNHEY, CDR2 SVGAGI.

V usage is TRBV29-1 and J usage is TRBJ2-7, with D uncertain. Germline assignment: CDR1 SQVTM and CDR2 ANQGSEA. Trimming shortened V by 7 bases and J by 2 bases, and 12 bases separated the two germline ends. CDR3 length equals 12 residues. The CDR3 region has the DNA TGCAGCGCCCGACACCAGACCTACGAGCAGTACTTC. Its translation: CSARHQTYEQYF.

The rearrangement uses TRBV19 and TRBJ2-1, with TRBD2 identical over 8 bases. This CDR3 has 16 amino acids. Germline CDR1 and CDR2: LNHDA and SQIVND (reference sequence). The ends lost 4 bases at V and 5 bases at J; junction bases unmatched: 10. CDR3 DNA: TGTGCCAGTAGTAGGGCAGTCGCCGGGGGGGACAATGAGCAGTTCTTC. It specifies CASSRAVAGGDNEQFF.

V gene TRBV4-1 combines with J gene TRBJ2-1; tentative D call: TRBD1 (5 bases). This CDR3 is built from 15 residues. Between the trimmed V and J ends, which lost 4 bases and 7 bases, there was a span of 17 bases. Germline CDR1 and CDR2: MGHRA and YSYEKL. CDR3 residues: CASSRAARVENEQFF. CDR3 sequence (DNA): TGCGCCAGCAGCCGCGCTGCCAGGGTCGAGAATGAGCAGTTCTTC.

V is TRBV30 and J is TRBJ1-4; D is perhaps TRBD1 (6 bases). Germline V gene sequence: CDR1 GTSNPN, CDR2 SVGIG (reference sequence). CDR3 length: 14 amino acids. Deletions cut 1 base from V and 5 bases from J, with 11 bases between. CDR3 in DNA: TGTGCCTGGAGTGGCTTACAGGGAAATGAAAAACTGTTTTTT. It translates to CAWSGLQGNEKLFF.

V is TRBV15 and J is TRBJ2-1, with D perhaps matching TRBD1 (5 bases). V shed 4 bases and J shed 2 bases, with 12 bases lying between them. The V gene's germline CDR1 is LNHNV and CDR2 YYDKDF (reference sequence). This CDR3 region has 15 residues. The CDR3, as DNA: TGTGCCACCAGCACCCTCTGGGGCACCTACAATGAGCAGTTCTTC. Its translation: CATSTLWGTYNEQFF.